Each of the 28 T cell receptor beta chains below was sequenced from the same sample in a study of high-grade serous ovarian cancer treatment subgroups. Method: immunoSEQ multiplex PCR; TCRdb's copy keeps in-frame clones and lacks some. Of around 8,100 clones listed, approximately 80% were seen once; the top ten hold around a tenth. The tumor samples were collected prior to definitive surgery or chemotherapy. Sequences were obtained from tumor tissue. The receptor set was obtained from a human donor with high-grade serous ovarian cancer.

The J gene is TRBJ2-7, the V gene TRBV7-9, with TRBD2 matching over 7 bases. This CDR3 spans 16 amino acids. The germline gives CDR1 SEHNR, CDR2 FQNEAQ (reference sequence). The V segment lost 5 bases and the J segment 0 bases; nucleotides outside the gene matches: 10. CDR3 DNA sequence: TGTGCCAGCAGCCTGCCTTTGGGGGAGGGCTCCTACGAGCAGTACTTC. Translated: CASSLPLGEGSYEQYF.

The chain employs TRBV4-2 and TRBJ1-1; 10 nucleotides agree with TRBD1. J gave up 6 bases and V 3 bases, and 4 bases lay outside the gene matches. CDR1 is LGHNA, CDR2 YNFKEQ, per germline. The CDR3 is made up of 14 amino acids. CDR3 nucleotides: TGTGCCAGCAGCCAGCGGGACAGGGGCTCTGAAGCTTTCTTT. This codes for CASSQRDRGSEAFF.

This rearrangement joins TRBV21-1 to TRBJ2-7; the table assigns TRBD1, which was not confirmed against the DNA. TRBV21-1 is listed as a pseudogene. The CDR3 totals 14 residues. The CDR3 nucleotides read TGTGCCAGCAGCACTCGACAGGGACAGTACGAGCAGTACTTC. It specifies CASSTRQGQYEQYF.

The DNA of the CDR3 is TGTGCCAGCAGTCCTACGAGGGGATACAATGAGCAGTTCTTC. Translation gives CASSPTRGYNEQFF. This chain uses TRBV6-5 with TRBJ2-1, with D possibly called TRBD1 or TRBD2 (5 bases each). There are 14 residues in the CDR3. V was trimmed by 5 bases and J by 4 bases, leaving 12 bases between them. The germline gives CDR1 MNHEY, CDR2 SVGAGI.

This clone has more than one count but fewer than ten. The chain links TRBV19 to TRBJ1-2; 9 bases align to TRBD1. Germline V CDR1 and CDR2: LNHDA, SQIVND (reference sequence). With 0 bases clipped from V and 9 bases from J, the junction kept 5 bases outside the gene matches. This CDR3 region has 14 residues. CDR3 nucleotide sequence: TGTGCCAGTAGTATAGACTCCGGGACAGGGCGCTACACCTTC. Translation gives CASSIDSGTGRYTF. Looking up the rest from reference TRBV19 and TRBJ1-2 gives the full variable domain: DGGITQSPKYLFRKEGQNVTLSCEQNLNHDAMYWYRQDPGQGLRLIYYSQIVNDFQKGDIAEGYSVSREKKESFPLTVTSAQKNPTAFYLCASSIDSGTGRYTFGSGTRLTVV.

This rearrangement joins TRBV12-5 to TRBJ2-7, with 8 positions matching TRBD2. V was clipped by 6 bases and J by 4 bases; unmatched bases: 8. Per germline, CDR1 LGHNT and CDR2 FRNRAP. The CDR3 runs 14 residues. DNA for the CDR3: TGTGCTAGTGGAAATACCGGGACTAGTTACGAGCAGTACTTC. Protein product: CASGNTGTSYEQYF. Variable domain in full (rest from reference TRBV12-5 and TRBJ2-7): DARVTQTPRHKVTEMGQEVTMRCQPILGHNTVFWYRQTMMQGLELLAYFRNRAPLDDSGMPKDRFSAEMPDATLATLKIQPSEPRDSAVYFCASGNTGTSYEQYFGPGTRLTVT.

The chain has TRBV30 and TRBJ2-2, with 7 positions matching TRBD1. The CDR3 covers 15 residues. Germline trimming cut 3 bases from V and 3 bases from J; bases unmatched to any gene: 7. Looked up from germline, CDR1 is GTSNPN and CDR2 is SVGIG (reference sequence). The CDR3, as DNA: TGTGCCTGGAGCCGGGACAGCTTATACACCGGGGAGCTGTTTTTT. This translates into CAWSRDSLYTGELFF. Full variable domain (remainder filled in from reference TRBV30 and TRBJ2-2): SQTIHQWPATLVQPVGSPLSLECTVEGTSNPNLYWYRQAAGRGLQLLFYSVGIGQISSEVPQNLSASRPQDRQFILSSKKLLLSDSGFYLCAWSRDSLYTGELFFGEGSRLTVL.

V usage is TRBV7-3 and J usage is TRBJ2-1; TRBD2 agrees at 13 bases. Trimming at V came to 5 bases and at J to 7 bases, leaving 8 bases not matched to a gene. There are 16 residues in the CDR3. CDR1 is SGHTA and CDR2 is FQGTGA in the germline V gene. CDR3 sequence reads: CASSQGLAGLGNEQFF. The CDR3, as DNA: TGTGCCAGCAGCCAGGGACTAGCGGGATTGGGGAATGAGCAGTTCTTC.

The CDR3 here is CASSPEWGSDIQYF. The CDR3 DNA reads TGTGCCAGCAGCCCAGAGTGGGGGTCGGACATTCAGTACTTC. This chain joins TRBV4-2 and TRBJ2-4, with D tentatively TRBD1 or TRBD2 (5 bases each). The CDR3 has 14 amino acids. Trimming pared 4 bases from V and 8 bases from J, leaving 15 bases between. Looked up from germline, CDR1 is LGHNA and CDR2 is YNFKEQ.

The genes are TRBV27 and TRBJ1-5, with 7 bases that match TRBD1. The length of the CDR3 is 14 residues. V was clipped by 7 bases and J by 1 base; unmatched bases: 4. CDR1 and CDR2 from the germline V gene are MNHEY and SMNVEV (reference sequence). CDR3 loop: CASTPQGSNQPQHF. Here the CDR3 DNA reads TGTGCCAGCACCCCACAGGGGAGCAATCAGCCCCAGCATTTT.

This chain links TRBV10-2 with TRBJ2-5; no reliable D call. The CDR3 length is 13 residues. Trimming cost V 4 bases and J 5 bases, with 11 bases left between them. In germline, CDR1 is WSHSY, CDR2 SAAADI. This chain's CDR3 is CASSAWAMETQYF. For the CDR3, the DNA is TGCGCCAGCAGTGCGTGGGCGATGGAGACCCAGTACTTC.

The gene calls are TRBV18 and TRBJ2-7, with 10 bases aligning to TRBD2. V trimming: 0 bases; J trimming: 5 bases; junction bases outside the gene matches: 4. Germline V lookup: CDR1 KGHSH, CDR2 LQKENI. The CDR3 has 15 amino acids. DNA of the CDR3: TGTGCCAGCTCACCACCGTCACTAGCGGGACACGAGCAGTACTTC. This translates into CASSPPSLAGHEQYF.

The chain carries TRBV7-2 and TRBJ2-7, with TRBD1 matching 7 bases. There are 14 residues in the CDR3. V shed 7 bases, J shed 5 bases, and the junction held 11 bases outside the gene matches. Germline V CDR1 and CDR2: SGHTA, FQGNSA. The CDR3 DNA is TGTGCCAGCAAGACCGACAGGGTAAGCAACGAGCAGTACTTC. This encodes CASKTDRVSNEQYF.

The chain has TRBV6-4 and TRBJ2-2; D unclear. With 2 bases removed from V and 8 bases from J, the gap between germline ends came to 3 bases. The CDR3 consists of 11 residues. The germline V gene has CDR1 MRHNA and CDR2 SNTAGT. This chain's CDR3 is CASSDGGELFF. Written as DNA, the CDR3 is TGTGCCAGCAGTGACGGGGGGGAGCTGTTTTTT.

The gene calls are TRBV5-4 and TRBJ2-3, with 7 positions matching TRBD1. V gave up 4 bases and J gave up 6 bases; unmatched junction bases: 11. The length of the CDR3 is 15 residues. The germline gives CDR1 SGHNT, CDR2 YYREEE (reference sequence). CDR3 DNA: TGTGCCAGCAGCATAGACAGGGCGAGATCGGATACGCAGTATTTT. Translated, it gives CASSIDRARSDTQYF.

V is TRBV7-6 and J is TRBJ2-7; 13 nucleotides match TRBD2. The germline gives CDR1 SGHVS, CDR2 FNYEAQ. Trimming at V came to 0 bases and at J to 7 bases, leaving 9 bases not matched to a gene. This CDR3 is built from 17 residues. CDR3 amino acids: CASSLAPLAGGRGEQYF. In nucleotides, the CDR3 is TGTGCCAGCAGCTTAGCACCACTAGCGGGAGGGCGGGGAGAGCAGTACTTC.

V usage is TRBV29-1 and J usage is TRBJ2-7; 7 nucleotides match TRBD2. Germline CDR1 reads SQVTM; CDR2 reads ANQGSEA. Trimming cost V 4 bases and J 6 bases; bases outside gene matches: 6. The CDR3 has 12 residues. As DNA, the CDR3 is TGCAGCGTTGGACTAGGGAGGGGCGAGCAGTACTTC. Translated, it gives CSVGLGRGEQYF.

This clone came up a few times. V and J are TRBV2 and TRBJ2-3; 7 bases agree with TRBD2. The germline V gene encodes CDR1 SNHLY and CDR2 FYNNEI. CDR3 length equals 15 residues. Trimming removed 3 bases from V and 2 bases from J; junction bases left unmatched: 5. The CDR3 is CASSEEAGNTDTQYF. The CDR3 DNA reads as TGTGCCAGCAGTGAGGAAGCGGGGAACACAGATACGCAGTATTTT. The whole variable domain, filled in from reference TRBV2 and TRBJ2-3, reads EPEVTQTPSHQVTQMGQEVILRCVPISNHLYFYWYRQILGQKVEFLVSFYNNEISEKSEIFDDQFSVERPDGSNFTLKIRSTKLEDSAMYFCASSEEAGNTDTQYFGPGTRLTVL.

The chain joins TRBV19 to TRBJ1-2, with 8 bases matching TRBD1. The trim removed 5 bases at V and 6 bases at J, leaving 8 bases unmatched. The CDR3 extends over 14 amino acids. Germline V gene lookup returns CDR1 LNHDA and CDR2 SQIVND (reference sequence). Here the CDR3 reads CASSSRDRIDGYTF. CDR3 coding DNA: TGTGCCAGTAGTTCCCGGGACAGGATAGATGGCTACACCTTC.

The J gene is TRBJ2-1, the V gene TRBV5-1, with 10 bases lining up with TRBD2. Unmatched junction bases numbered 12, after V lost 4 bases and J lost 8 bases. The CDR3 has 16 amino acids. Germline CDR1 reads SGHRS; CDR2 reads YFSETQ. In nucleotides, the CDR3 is TGCGCCAGCAGCCTCGGGACTAGCGCGAAGGTCTATGAGCAGTTCTTC. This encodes CASSLGTSAKVYEQFF. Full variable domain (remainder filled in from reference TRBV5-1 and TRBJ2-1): KAGVTQTPRYLIKTRGQQVTLSCSPISGHRSVSWYQQTPGQGLQFLFEYFSETQRNKGNFPGRFSGRQFSNSRSEMNVSTLELGDSALYLCASSLGTSAKVYEQFFGPGTRLTVL.

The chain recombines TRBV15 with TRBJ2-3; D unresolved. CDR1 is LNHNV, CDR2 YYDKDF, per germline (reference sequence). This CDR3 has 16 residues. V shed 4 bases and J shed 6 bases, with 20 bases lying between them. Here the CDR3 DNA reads TGTGCCACCAGCAAGAGTCGCGTCCTAGTTGAGGATACGCAGTATTTT. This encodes CATSKSRVLVEDTQYF. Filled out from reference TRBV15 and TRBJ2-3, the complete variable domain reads DAMVIQNPRYQVTQFGKPVTLSCSQTLNHNVMYWYQQKSSQAPKLLFHYYDKDFNNEADTPDNFQSRRPNTSFCFLDIRSPGLGDTAMYLCATSKSRVLVEDTQYFGPGTRLTVL.

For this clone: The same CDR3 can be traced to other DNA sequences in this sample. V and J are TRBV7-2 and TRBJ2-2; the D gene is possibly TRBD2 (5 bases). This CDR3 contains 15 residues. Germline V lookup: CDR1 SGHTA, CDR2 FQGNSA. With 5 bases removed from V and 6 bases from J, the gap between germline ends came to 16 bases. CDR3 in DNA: TGTGCCAGCAGCGTCGGGGATCCTGTCCCCGGGGAGCTGTTTTTT. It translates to CASSVGDPVPGELFF.

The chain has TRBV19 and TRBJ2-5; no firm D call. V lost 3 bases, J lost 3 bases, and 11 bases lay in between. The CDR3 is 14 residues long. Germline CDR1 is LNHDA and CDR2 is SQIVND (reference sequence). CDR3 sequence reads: CASSIRQLEETQYF. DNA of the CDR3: TGTGCCAGTAGTATCAGGCAGCTTGAAGAGACCCAGTACTTC.

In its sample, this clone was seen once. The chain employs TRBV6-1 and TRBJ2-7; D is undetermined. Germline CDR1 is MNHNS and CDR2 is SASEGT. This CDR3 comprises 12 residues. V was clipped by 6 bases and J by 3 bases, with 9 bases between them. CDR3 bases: TGTGCCAGCAGGGTTTCTAACTACGAGCAGTACTTC. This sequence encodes CASRVSNYEQYF.

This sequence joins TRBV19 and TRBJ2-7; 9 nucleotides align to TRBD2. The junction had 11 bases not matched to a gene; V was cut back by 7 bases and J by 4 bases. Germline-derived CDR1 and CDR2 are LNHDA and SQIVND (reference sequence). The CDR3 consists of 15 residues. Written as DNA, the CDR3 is TGTGCCAGTAAGTTAGCGGGAGATTTAACGTACGAGCAGTACTTC. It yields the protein CASKLAGDLTYEQYF. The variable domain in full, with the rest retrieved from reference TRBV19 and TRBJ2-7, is DGGITQSPKYLFRKEGQNVTLSCEQNLNHDAMYWYRQDPGQGLRLIYYSQIVNDFQKGDIAEGYSVSREKKESFPLTVTSAQKNPTAFYLCASKLAGDLTYEQYFGPGTRLTVT.

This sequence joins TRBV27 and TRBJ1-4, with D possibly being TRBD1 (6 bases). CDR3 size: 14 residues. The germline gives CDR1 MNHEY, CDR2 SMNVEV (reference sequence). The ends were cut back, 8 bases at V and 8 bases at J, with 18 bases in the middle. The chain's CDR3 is CASGQQGRREKLFF. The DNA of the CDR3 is TGTGCCAGCGGCCAACAGGGTCGGAGGGAAAAACTGTTTTTT. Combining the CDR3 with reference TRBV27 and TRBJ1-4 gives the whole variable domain EAQVTQNPRYLITVTGKKLTVTCSQNMNHEYMSWYRQDPGLGLRQIYYSMNVEVTDKGDVPEGYKVSRKEKRNFPLILESPSPNQTSLYFCASGQQGRREKLFFGSGTQLSVL.

In DNA form, the CDR3 reads TGCGCCAGCAGCTTGGCCGGGGGGTACTACGAGCAGTACTTC. Translated: CASSLAGGYYEQYF. V is TRBV5-1 and J is TRBJ2-7; 7 positions match TRBD2. V lost 0 bases to trimming and J lost 3 bases; unmatched junction nucleotides: 3. From germline, CDR1 is SGHRS and CDR2 YFSETQ. The CDR3 spans 14 residues.

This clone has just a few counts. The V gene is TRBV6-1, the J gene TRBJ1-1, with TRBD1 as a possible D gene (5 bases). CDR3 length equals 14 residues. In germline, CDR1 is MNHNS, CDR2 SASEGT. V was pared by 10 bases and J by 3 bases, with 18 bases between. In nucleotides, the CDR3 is TGTGCCACTACCCCAGGGCTGGGTGACACTGAAGCTTTCTTT. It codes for CATTPGLGDTEAFF.